This TCR beta chain is drawn from a study of blood T cell repertoires in COVID-19. Study in general: From the United States, Italy and Spain came samples of acute and convalescent COVID-19. PBMCs, B-cell-depleted T cells, or T cells provided the cDNA or gDNA that made up the material.

Per the original data handling: Amplification of reference gene primers provided the estimated nucleated cell counts. TCRdb keeps only in-frame clones here, not all; method: immunoSEQ multiplex PCR. V and J calls and clone size are those listed in that table; D and trimming were worked out from the DNA. The sample has tens of thousands of clones; about 80% are singletons. CDR1 SGDLS and CDR2 YYNGEE come from the germline V gene. The junction had 4 bases not matched to a gene; V was cut back by 0 bases and J by 0 bases. The CDR3 loop spans 18 amino acids. V usage is TRBV9 and J usage is TRBJ2-1; TRBD2 aligns across 12 bases. Sequencing was performed on peripheral blood. This clonotype originated in a man in his sixties with active COVID-19. For the CDR3, the DNA is TGTGCCAGCAGCGTAGGGCTAGCGGGGGGGAACTCCTACAATGAGCAGTTCTTC. Encoded protein: CASSVGLAGGNSYNEQFF.